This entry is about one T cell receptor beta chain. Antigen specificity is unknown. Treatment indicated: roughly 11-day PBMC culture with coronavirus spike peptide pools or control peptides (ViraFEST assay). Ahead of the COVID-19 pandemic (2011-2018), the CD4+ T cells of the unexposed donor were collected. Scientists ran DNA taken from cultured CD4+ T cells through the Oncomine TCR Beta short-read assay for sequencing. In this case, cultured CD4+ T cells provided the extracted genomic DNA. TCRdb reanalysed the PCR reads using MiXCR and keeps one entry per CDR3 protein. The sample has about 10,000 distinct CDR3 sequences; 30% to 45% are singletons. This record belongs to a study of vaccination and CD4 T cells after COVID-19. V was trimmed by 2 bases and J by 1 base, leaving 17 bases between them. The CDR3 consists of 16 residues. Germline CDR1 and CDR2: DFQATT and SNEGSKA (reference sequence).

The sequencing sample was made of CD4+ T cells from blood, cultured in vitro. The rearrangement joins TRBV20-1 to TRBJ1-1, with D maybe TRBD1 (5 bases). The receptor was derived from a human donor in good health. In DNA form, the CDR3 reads TGCAGTGCTAGAACCAGGGATCAATTTAGGAACACTGAAGCTTTCTTT. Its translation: CSARTRDQFRNTEAFF.